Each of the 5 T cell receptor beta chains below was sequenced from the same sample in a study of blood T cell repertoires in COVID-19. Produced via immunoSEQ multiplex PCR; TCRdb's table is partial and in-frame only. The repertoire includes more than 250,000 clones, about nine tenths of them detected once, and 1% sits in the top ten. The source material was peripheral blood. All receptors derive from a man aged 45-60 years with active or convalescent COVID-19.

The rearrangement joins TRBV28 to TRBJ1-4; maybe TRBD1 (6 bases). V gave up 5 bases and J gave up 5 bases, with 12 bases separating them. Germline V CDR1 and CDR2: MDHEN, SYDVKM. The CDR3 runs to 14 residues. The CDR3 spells CASSKQGRNEKLFF. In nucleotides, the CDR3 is TGTGCCAGCAGTAAACAGGGAAGGAATGAAAAACTGTTTTTT.

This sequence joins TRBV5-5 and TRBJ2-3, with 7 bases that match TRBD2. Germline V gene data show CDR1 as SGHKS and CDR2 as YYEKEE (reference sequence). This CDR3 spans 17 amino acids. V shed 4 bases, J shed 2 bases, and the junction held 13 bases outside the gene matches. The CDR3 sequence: CASSRQILLANTDTQYF. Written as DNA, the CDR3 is TGTGCCAGCAGCCGTCAGATACTACTAGCGAACACAGATACGCAGTATTTT.

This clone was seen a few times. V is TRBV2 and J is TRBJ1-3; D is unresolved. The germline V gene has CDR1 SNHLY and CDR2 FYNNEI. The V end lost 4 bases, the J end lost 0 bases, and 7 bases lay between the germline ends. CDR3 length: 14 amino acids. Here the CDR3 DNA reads TGTGCCAGCAGTGCACAGATCTCTGGAAACACCATATATTTT. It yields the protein CASSAQISGNTIYF. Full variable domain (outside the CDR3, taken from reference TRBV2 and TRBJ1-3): EPEVTQTPSHQVTQMGQEVILRCVPISNHLYFYWYRQILGQKVEFLVSFYNNEISEKSEIFDDQFSVERPDGSNFTLKIRSTKLEDSAMYFCASSAQISGNTIYFGEGSWLTVV.

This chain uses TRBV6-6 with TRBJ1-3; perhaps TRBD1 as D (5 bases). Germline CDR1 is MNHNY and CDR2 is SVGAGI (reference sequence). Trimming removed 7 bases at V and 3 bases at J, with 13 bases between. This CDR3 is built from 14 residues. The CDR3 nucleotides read TGTGCCAGCACGGGGGTAATAGATGGAAACACCATATATTTT. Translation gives CASTGVIDGNTIYF.

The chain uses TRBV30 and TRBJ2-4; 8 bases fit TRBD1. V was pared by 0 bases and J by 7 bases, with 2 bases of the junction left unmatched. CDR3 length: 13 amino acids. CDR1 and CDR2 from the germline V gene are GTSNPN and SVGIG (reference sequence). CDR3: CAWSVQGENIQYF. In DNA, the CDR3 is TGTGCCTGGAGTGTACAGGGGGAGAACATTCAGTACTTC.